Given below is one T cell receptor beta chain in context. The CDR3 is 14 residues long. Germline CDR1 reads SEHNR; CDR2 reads FQNEAQ (reference sequence). The V end was cut by 4 bases, the J end by 2 bases, with 12 bases between. The entry originates in a study of blood T cell repertoires in COVID-19. Original data processing: Estimates of nucleated cell counts were drawn from the amplification of reference gene primers. Repertoires were generated with immunoSEQ multiplex PCR, while TCRdb's copy carries only in-frame clones and drops some. V and J calls and clone size are as listed in that table; D and trimming were resolved from the DNA. Of around 100,000 clones listed, about 91% are singletons.

This chain uses TRBV7-9 with TRBJ2-7; no clear D gene. The clonotype comes from a man between 18 and 35 years old with acute or convalescent COVID-19. Input material: peripheral blood. The CDR3 DNA reads TGTGCCAGCAGCTCTGAGACTGGAGCCTACGAGCAGTACTTC. It translates to CASSSETGAYEQYF.